The clone carrying this T cell receptor beta chain was observed a handful of times. The target antigen is unknown. No ophthalmopathy progression within 18 months constituted stable Graves' hyperthyroidism. Exclusion of patients followed from uncontrolled infection, other autoimmune disease, pregnancy or lactation. RNA transcripts served as the template for amplifying TCR beta CDR3 regions. First-round RT-PCR with HTBI primers amplified the TCR CDR3 region. MiXCR, applied by TCRdb to the multiplex PCR reads, yields one record per CDR3 protein. The sample comprises around 800,000 distinct CDR3 sequences, 38% of which are singletons, and 8.9% rests with the top ten. This entry belongs to a study of T cells in Graves' hyperthyroidism and ophthalmopathy. CDR1 is SGHTA and CDR2 is FQGNSA in the germline V gene. This CDR3 has 16 residues. V was cut by 1 base and J by 5 bases, with 18 bases left in between.

Study-wide results and limits: The model made its ophthalmopathy prediction, and onset followed a median about 6 months later. Within blood appeared most thyroid clonotypes that had expanded above 0.001.

Sequenced: blood. This TCR was sampled from a man aged 18 to 35 with Graves' hyperthyroidism. The gene calls are TRBV7-2 and TRBJ2-7, with a possible D match to TRBD1 (5 bases). The CDR3 sequence: CASSLDPPPAGNEQYF. The DNA for the CDR3 is TGTGCCAGCAGCTTAGACCCCCCCCCCGCAGGGAACGAGCAGTACTTC.